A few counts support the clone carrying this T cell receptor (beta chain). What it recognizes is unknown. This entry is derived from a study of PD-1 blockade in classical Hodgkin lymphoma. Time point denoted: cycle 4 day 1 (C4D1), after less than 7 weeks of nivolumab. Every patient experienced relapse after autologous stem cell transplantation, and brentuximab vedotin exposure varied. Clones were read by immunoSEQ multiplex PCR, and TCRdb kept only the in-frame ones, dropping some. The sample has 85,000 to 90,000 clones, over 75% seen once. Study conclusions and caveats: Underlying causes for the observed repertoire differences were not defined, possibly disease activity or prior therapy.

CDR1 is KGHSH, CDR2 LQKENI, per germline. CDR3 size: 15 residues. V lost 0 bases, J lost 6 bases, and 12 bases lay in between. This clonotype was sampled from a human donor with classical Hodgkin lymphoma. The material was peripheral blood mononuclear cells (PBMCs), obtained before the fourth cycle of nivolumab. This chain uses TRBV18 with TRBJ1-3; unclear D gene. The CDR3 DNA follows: TGTGCCAGCTCACCACCTTACACGGAGGCAAACACCATATATTTT. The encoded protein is CASSPPYTEANTIYF.